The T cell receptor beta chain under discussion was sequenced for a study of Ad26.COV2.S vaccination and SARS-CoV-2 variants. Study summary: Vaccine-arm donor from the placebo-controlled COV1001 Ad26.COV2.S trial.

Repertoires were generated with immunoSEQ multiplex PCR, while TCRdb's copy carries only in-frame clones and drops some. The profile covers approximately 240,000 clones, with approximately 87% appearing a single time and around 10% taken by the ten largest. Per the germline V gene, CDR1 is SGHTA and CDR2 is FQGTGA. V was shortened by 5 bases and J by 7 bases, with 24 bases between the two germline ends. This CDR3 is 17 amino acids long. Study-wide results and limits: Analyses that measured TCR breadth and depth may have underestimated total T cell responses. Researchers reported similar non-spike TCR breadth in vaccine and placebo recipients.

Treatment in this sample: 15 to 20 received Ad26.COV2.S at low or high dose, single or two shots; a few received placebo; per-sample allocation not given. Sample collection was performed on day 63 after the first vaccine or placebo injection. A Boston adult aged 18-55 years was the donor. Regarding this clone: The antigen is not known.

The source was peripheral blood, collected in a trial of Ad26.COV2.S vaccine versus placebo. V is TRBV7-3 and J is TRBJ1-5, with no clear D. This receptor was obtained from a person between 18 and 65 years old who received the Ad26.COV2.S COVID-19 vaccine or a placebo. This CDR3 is CASSTNREGRVSQPQHF. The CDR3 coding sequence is TGTGCCAGCAGCACCAACAGAGAGGGCAGAGTAAGCCAGCCCCAGCATTTT.